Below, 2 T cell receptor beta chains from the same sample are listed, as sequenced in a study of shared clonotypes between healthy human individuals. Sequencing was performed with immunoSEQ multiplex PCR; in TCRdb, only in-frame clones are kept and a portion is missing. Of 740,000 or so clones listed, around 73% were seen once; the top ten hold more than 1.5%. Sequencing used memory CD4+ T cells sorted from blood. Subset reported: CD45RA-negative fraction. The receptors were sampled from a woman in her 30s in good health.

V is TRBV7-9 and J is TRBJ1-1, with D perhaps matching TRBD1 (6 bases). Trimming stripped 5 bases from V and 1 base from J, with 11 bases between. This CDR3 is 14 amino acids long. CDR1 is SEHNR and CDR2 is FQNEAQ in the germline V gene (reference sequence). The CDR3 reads CASSQEGQNTEAFF. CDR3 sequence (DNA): TGTGCCAGCAGCCAAGAGGGACAGAACACTGAAGCTTTCTTT.

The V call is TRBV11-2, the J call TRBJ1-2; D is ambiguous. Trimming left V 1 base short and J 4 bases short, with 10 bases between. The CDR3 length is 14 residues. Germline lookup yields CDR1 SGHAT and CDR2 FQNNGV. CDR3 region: CASSLVPAGYGYTF. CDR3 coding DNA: TGTGCCAGCAGCTTAGTCCCGGCGGGCTATGGCTACACCTTC.